This record concerns one TCR beta chain sequence. The target antigen is unknown. These data are taken from a study of CD8 T cells in ankylosing spondylitis. In TCRdb, the 5' RACE reads were re-called with MiXCR into one record per CDR3 protein. The sample lists approximately 440,000 distinct CDR3 sequences, more than 15% occurring once. The V gene lost 3 bases and the J gene lost 5 bases, with 14 bases spanning the gap. The length of the CDR3 is 13 residues. CDR1 is DFQATT, CDR2 SNEGSKA, per germline (reference sequence). General observations from the study: A TCR beta motif of 8 or 9 highly homologous variants appeared characteristic of ankylosing spondylitis blood. Disease-linked clones reportedly showed significant enrichment in matched ankylosing spondylitis synovial fluid.

The sequenced material came from blood, either unsorted or a sorted T cell fraction (not recorded which). The sequence derives from a male donor with ankylosing spondylitis. J is TRBJ2-7 and V is TRBV20-1; perhaps TRBD1 as D (6 bases). The CDR3: CSARDRFFDEQYF. CDR3 DNA sequence: TGCAGTGCTAGGGACAGATTTTTCGACGAGCAGTACTTC.